This TCR beta chain was documented in a study of neurological immune-mediated disorders. Whole-study findings and limits: Multiple sclerosis was found to have the least TCR clonal expansion, below healthy controls, and HTLV-1-associated myelopathy the most.

One entry per CDR3 protein, called by TCRdb with MiXCR from the 5' RACE reads. The table lists about 66,000 distinct CDR3 sequences, 3.5% to 5% of them singletons, with 1.3% in the top ten. This clonotype was seen at least ten times. The antigen remains unidentified. CDR3 length: 13 residues. Germline V lookup: CDR1 SQVTM, CDR2 ANQGSEA. V lost 0 bases and J 6 bases, leaving 9 bases between the germline ends. The TCR originated in a man aged 30 to 45 with multiple sclerosis. The chain joins TRBV29-1 to TRBJ1-5; weak D call: TRBD1 (5 bases). Sequencing was done on a sample of PBMCs. The CDR3 loop is CSVEEAGGQPQHF. The DNA for the CDR3 is TGCAGCGTTGAAGAGGCGGGGGGTCAGCCCCAGCATTTT.